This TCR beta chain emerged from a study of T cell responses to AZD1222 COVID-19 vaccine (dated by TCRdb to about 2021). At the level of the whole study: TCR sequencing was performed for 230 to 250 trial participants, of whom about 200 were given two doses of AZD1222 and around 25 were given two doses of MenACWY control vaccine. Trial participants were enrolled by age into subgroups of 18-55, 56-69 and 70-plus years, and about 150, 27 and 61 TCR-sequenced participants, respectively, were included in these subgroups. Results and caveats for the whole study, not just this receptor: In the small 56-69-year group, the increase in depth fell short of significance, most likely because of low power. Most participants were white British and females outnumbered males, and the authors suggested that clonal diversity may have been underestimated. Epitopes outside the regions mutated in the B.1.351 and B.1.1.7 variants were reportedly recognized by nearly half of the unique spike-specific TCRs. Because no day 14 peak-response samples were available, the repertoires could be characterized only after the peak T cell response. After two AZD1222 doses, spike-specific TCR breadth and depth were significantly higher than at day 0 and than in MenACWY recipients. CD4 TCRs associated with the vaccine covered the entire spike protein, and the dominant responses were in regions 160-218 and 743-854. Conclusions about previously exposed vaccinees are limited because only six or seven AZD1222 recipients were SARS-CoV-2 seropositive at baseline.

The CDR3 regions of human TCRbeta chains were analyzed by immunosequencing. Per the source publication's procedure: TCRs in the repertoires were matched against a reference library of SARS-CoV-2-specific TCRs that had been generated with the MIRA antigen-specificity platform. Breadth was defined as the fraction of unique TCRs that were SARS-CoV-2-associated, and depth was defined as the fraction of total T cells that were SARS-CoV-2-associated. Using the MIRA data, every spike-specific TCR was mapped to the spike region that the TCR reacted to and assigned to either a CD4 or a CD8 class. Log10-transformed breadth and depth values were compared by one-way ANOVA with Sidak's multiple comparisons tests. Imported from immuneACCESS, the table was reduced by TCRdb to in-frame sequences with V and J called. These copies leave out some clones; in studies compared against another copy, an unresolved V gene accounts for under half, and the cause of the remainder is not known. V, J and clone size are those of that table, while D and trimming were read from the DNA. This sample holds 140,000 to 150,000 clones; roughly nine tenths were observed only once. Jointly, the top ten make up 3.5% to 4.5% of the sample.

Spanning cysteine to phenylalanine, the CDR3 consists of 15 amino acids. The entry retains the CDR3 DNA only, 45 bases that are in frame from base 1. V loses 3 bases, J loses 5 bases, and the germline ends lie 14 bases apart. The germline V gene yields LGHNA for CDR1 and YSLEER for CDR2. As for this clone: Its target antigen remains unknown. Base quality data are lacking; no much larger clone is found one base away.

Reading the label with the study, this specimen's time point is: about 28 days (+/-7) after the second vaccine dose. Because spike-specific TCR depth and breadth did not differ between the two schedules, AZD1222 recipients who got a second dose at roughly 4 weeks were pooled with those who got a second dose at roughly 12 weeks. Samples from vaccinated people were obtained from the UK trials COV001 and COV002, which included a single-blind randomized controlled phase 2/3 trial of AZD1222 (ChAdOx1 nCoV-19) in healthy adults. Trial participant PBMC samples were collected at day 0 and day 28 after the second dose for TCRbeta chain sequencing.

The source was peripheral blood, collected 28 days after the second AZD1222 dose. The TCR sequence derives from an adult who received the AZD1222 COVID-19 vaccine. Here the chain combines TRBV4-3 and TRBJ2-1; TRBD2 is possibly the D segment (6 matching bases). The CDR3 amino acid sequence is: CASSHYSGGNNEQFF. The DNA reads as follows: TGCGCCAGCAGCCACTACTCCGGGGGAAACAATGAGCAGTTCTTC.